The TCR beta chain described here comes from a study of control samples from healthy donors and cancer patients. This clone was recorded a few times. This table comes from immunoSEQ multiplex PCR, and its TCRdb copy is limited to in-frame clones, with some not included. The sample holds 100,000 to 150,000 clones, just under 90% seen once. Input material: blood. This TCR came from a man aged 30 to 45 in good health.

DNA for the CDR3: TGTGCCAGCAGCTTATCGGAAGGGACGGACAATGAGCAGTTCTTC. Amino acid sequence: CASSLSEGTDNEQFF. The V and J genes are TRBV7-9 and TRBJ2-1; perhaps D is TRBD1 or TRBD2 (5 bases each). Trimming left V 2 bases short and J 5 bases short, with 13 bases between. The CDR3 loop spans 15 amino acids. Germline V gene sequence: CDR1 SEHNR, CDR2 FQNEAQ (reference sequence).